A single sample is the source of the 31 T cell receptor beta chains below, sequenced in a study of T-cell reconstitution after alpha-beta-depleted transplantation in children. Construction of the TCRbeta library involved unique molecular identifiers. TCRdb re-called the PCR reads through MiXCR, storing one row per CDR3 protein. The data hold almost 600,000 distinct CDR3 sequences, with approximately 30% observed a single time. This sample comprised PBMCs, obtained before TCRalphabeta/CD19-depleted stem cell transplant. All receptors come from a boy under three years old with Wiskott-Aldrich syndrome, due to receive a stem cell transplant.

The genes are TRBV9 and TRBJ2-4, with D maybe TRBD2 (6 bases). Looked up from germline, CDR1 is SGDLS and CDR2 is YYNGEE. V was clipped by 2 bases and J by 0 bases, with 18 bases between them. The CDR3 covers 18 residues. The CDR3 spells CASSVRDSASIAKNIQYF. For the CDR3, the DNA is TGTGCCAGCAGCGTTCGGGACTCCGCTTCGATAGCCAAAAACATTCAGTACTTC.

This chain connects TRBV20-1 to TRBJ2-1, with 7 bases matching TRBD2. The CDR3 runs 15 residues. Looked up from germline, CDR1 is DFQATT and CDR2 is SNEGSKA (reference sequence). The V and J ends lost 6 bases and 0 bases, in that order; junction bases with no gene match: 8. CDR3 nucleotide sequence: TGCAGTGCGTATTTCGGGAGGTCCTCCTACAATGAGCAGTTCTTC. The encoded protein is CSAYFGRSSYNEQFF.

The V gene is TRBV7-2, the J gene TRBJ2-1, with TRBD2 identical over 8 bases. Per germline, CDR1 SGHTA and CDR2 FQGNSA. This CDR3 is 15 amino acids long. Trimming took 2 bases from V and 7 from J; bases not matched to a gene: 7. Written as DNA, the CDR3 is TGTGCCAGCAGCTTACAAGCGGGAGTAGGGAATGAGCAGTTCTTC. This codes for CASSLQAGVGNEQFF.

This clonotype was seen a few times. The chain is built from TRBV29-1 and TRBJ2-3, with 9 bases identical to TRBD1. The V gene's germline CDR1 is SQVTM and CDR2 ANQGSEA. The CDR3 has 15 amino acids. V shed 4 bases, J shed 0 bases, and the junction held 5 bases outside the gene matches. Here the CDR3 reads CSVVQGADSTDTQYF. The CDR3 nucleotides are TGCAGCGTTGTACAGGGGGCGGATAGCACAGATACGCAGTATTTT.

The chain joins TRBV5-1 to TRBJ2-4, with D perhaps matching TRBD1 or TRBD2 (5 bases each). The V end lost 0 bases, the J end lost 6 bases, and 19 bases lay between the germline ends. Germline V gives CDR1 SGHRS, CDR2 YFSETQ. The CDR3 extends over 17 amino acids. The CDR3 DNA follows: TGCGCCAGCAGCTTGGGAATTACCAGGGCTGGGGGAAACATTCAGTACTTC. Its translation is CASSLGITRAGGNIQYF.

V gene TRBV24-1 combines with J gene TRBJ2-1; 10 positions match TRBD2. This CDR3 spans 18 amino acids. Unmatched junction bases numbered 9, after V lost 1 base and J lost 4 bases. Germline V gene lookup returns CDR1 KGHDR and CDR2 SFDVKD. The CDR3 spells CATSDFTGLADVYNEQFF. CDR3 bases: TGTGCCACCAGTGATTTCACCGGACTAGCGGACGTATACAATGAGCAGTTCTTC.

The chain couples TRBV27 to TRBJ2-1, with D possibly TRBD2 on 7 matching bases. CDR1 is MNHEY and CDR2 is SMNVEV in the germline V gene (reference sequence). Trimming stripped 3 bases from V and 8 bases from J, with 11 bases between. The CDR3 is made up of 13 amino acids. The CDR3 region has the DNA TGTGCCAGCAGTTTTAGGGGGGGGCATGAGCAGTTCTTC. This encodes CASSFRGGHEQFF.

This clonotype appeared a single time. The V gene is TRBV12-3 or TRBV12-4, the J gene TRBJ2-5; 7 bases line up with TRBD2. V was pared by 1 base and J by 1 base, with 6 bases of the junction left unmatched. This CDR3 is 16 amino acids long. DNA for the CDR3: TGTGCCAGCAGTTTAGTCGGGAGCGGGATCCAAGAGACCCAGTACTTC. It codes for CASSLVGSGIQETQYF.

The V and J genes are TRBV18 and TRBJ2-1; D remains unclear. V lost 0 bases to trimming and J lost 7 bases, with 10 bases between them. The CDR3 loop spans 14 amino acids. Germline values: CDR1 KGHSH, CDR2 LQKENI. CDR3 in amino acids: CASSPPSERNEQFF. The CDR3 DNA follows: TGTGCCAGCTCACCACCGTCCGAGAGGAATGAGCAGTTCTTC.

This clonotype came up once. The V gene is TRBV7-6, the J gene TRBJ2-2, with 7 bases lining up with TRBD2. The germline V gene has CDR1 SGHVS and CDR2 FNYEAQ. The CDR3 sequence is 18 residues long. Trimming removed 2 bases from V and 6 bases from J; junction bases left unmatched: 15. CDR3 nucleotides: TGTGCCAGCAGCTTAAATCAAGCGACTAGCAGAGGGGCCGGGGAGCTGTTTTTT. Amino acid sequence: CASSLNQATSRGAGELFF. The full variable domain, in which reference TRBV7-6 and TRBJ2-2 provide the parts outside the CDR3, is GAGVSQSPRYKVTKRGQDVALRCDPISGHVSLYWYRQALGQGPEFLTYFNYEAQQDKSGLPNDRFSAERPEGSISTLTIQRTEQRDSAMYRCASSLNQATSRGAGELFFGEGSRLTVL.

The genes are TRBV6-5 and TRBJ2-5, with D hard to call. This CDR3 spans 16 amino acids. V was clipped by 0 bases and J by 3 bases, with 14 bases between them. From germline, CDR1 is MNHEY and CDR2 SVGAGI. The CDR3 sequence: CASSYSALLAKETQYF. CDR3 DNA: TGTGCCAGCAGTTACTCAGCCCTCTTGGCGAAAGAGACCCAGTACTTC.

The V call is TRBV11-3, the J call TRBJ2-1; the D is unclear. This CDR3 spans 13 amino acids. CDR1 and CDR2 (germline): SGHNT, YENEEA. Trimming took 2 bases from V and 10 from J, leaving 12 bases between them. CDR3 region: CASSLSPAREQFF. DNA for the CDR3: TGTGCCAGCAGCTTATCCCCTGCTAGGGAGCAGTTCTTC.

In this sample, this clonotype turned up a few times. The chain couples TRBV20-1 to TRBJ2-5, with 14 nucleotides matching TRBD2. V gave up 4 bases and J gave up 5 bases; unmatched junction bases: 9. The CDR3 runs 16 residues. Germline values: CDR1 DFQATT, CDR2 SNEGSKA (reference sequence). Here the CDR3 reads CSAIPGTSGSGETQYF. DNA for the CDR3: TGCAGTGCTATCCCTGGGACTAGCGGGAGTGGGGAGACCCAGTACTTC.

J is TRBJ2-1 and V is TRBV2; a weak D match, TRBD2 (5 bases). Germline V gene lookup returns CDR1 SNHLY and CDR2 FYNNEI. The CDR3 loop spans 16 amino acids. With 4 bases removed from V and 0 bases from J, the gap between germline ends came to 13 bases. In DNA, the CDR3 is TGTGCCAGCAGTGTTGAATTGGGGAGCTCCTACAATGAGCAGTTCTTC. Encoded protein: CASSVELGSSYNEQFF.

In its sample, this clonotype was seen many times. This sequence joins TRBV5-6 and TRBJ2-5; 12 nucleotides agree with TRBD2. CDR1 and CDR2 (germline): SGHDT, YYEEEE. This CDR3 has 16 residues. The ends lost 4 bases at V and 3 bases at J; junction bases unmatched: 7. In nucleotides, the CDR3 is TGTGCCAGCAGCACAGGACTAGCGGGAACAAAAGAGACCCAGTACTTC. Residues: CASSTGLAGTKETQYF.

The rearrangement uses TRBV28 and TRBJ1-5, with D maybe TRBD1 (5 bases). V lost 9 bases and J lost 1, with 13 bases in between. The germline V gene encodes CDR1 MDHEN and CDR2 SYDVKM. The CDR3 sequence is 14 residues long. The CDR3 region has the DNA TGTGCCAGTGGGAGGGGACTAAGCAATCAGCCCCAGCATTTT. This translates into CASGRGLSNQPQHF.

There are a few counts of this clonotype. The chain joins TRBV2 to TRBJ2-7; 7 positions match TRBD2. The CDR3 has 12 residues. Germline V lookup: CDR1 SNHLY, CDR2 FYNNEI. V was pared by 8 bases and J by 3 bases, with 4 bases of the junction left unmatched. The chain's CDR3 is CASLGRGYEQYF. DNA for the CDR3: TGTGCCAGCCTAGGGAGGGGCTACGAGCAGTACTTC. The full variable domain, rest sourced from reference TRBV2 and TRBJ2-7, is EPEVTQTPSHQVTQMGQEVILRCVPISNHLYFYWYRQILGQKVEFLVSFYNNEISEKSEIFDDQFSVERPDGSNFTLKIRSTKLEDSAMYFCASLGRGYEQYFGPGTRLTVT.

V and J are TRBV5-1 and TRBJ2-2; D not resolved. The V end was cut by 0 bases, the J end by 4 bases, with 10 bases between. Germline V gene data show CDR1 as SGHRS and CDR2 as YFSETQ. The CDR3 loop spans 15 amino acids. In DNA form, the CDR3 reads TGCGCCAGCAGCTTGGTTCAGTCCCCCACCGGGGAGCTGTTTTTT. Translating it yields CASSLVQSPTGELFF. The variable domain in full, completed from reference TRBV5-1 and TRBJ2-2, reads KAGVTQTPRYLIKTRGQQVTLSCSPISGHRSVSWYQQTPGQGLQFLFEYFSETQRNKGNFPGRFSGRQFSNSRSEMNVSTLELGDSALYLCASSLVQSPTGELFFGEGSRLTVL.

The gene calls are TRBV12-3 or TRBV12-4 and TRBJ1-1; TRBD1 aligns across 7 bases. The CDR3 extends over 16 amino acids. Unmatched junction bases numbered 10, after V lost 6 bases and J lost 0 bases. The CDR3: CASRDTDRLLNTEAFF. In DNA, the CDR3 is TGTGCCAGCAGAGACACGGACAGGCTTCTGAACACTGAAGCTTTCTTT.

This clonotype has only a few counts. V and J are TRBV5-1 and TRBJ2-7; no clear D. V lost 3 bases to trimming and J lost 2 bases, with 12 bases between them. CDR1 and CDR2 (germline): SGHRS, YFSETQ. The CDR3 has 14 amino acids. CDR3 nucleotide sequence: TGCGCCAGCAGCTCCTTTACAGACACCTACGAGCAGTACTTC. Translation gives CASSSFTDTYEQYF.

CDR3 sequence reads: CASSSASNTGELFF. In DNA form, the CDR3 reads TGTGCCAGCAGCTCGGCGTCGAACACCGGGGAGCTGTTTTTT. This sequence joins TRBV7-2 and TRBJ2-2, with D uncertain. The CDR3 totals 14 residues. Germline CDR1 is SGHTA and CDR2 is FQGNSA. V lost 4 bases to trimming and J lost 0 bases, with 6 bases between them.

The chain carries TRBV12-3 or TRBV12-4 and TRBJ2-5; 12 bases fit TRBD1. This CDR3 is 14 amino acids long. Losses at the gene ends were 6 bases for V and 5 bases for J; bases not matched to a gene: 4. The CDR3 bases are TGTGCCAGCAGGGGACAGGGGGCGAGGGAGACCCAGTACTTC. It codes for CASRGQGARETQYF.

In this sample, this clonotype turned up a few times. The V call is TRBV5-5, the J call TRBJ2-1, with D uncertain. V was cut by 2 bases and J by 9 bases, with 15 bases left in between. There are 14 residues in the CDR3. Germline CDR1 and CDR2: SGHKS and YYEKEE (reference sequence). The CDR3 protein is CASSLISGFGEQFF. The CDR3 DNA reads as TGTGCCAGCAGCTTAATATCCGGGTTTGGTGAGCAGTTCTTC.

This clonotype was picked up a small number of times. The chain is built from TRBV20-1 and TRBJ2-3; a weak D match, TRBD2 (6 bases). V lost 7 bases, J lost 4 bases, and 21 bases lay in between. This CDR3 is 15 amino acids long. Germline V gene lookup returns CDR1 DFQATT and CDR2 SNEGSKA (reference sequence). CDR3 bases: TGCAGTGGTGTCACACTAGCCCCCCAAGCAGATACGCAGTATTTT. Translation gives CSGVTLAPQADTQYF.

The gene calls are TRBV12-3 or TRBV12-4 and TRBJ2-1; perhaps D is TRBD1 or TRBD2 (5 bases each). The CDR3 is made up of 12 amino acids. Trimming cost V 6 bases and J 10 bases, with 13 bases left between them. The CDR3 bases are TGTGCCAGCAGCTTTGGGGGTTTAGAGCAGTTCTTC. Encoded protein: CASSFGGLEQFF.

The rearrangement uses TRBV20-1 and TRBJ1-1; perhaps TRBD1 as D (6 bases). V was cut by 3 bases and J by 1 base, with 9 bases left in between. The CDR3 runs 13 residues. The germline V gene has CDR1 DFQATT and CDR2 SNEGSKA (reference sequence). In DNA form, the CDR3 reads TGCAGTGCTAGTAAGGACAGGAACACTGAAGCTTTCTTT. It codes for CSASKDRNTEAFF.

V and J are TRBV5-1 and TRBJ2-3; TRBD2 agrees at 9 bases. CDR1 is SGHRS, CDR2 YFSETQ, per germline. This CDR3 contains 15 residues. V lost 2 bases, J lost 6 bases, and 7 bases stayed unmatched. The CDR3 protein is CASSFGGRALDTQYF. The DNA for the CDR3 is TGCGCCAGCAGCTTCGGCGGGAGGGCCTTGGATACGCAGTATTTT.

The J gene is TRBJ2-1, the V gene TRBV5-1; maybe TRBD2 (6 bases). The V gene lost 4 bases and the J gene lost 7 bases, with 12 bases spanning the gap. CDR3 length: 13 amino acids. Germline CDR1 SGHRS, CDR2 YFSETQ. In DNA, the CDR3 is TGCGCCAGCAGCATGCTAGGGAGGAATGAGCAGTTCTTC. Its translation is CASSMLGRNEQFF.

The chain couples TRBV7-2 to TRBJ1-2; D is unclear. The germline gives CDR1 SGHTA, CDR2 FQGNSA. This CDR3 is 13 amino acids long. V was cut by 4 bases and J by 4 bases, with 10 bases left in between. The CDR3 loop reads CASSYIRGYGYTF. The DNA of the CDR3 is TGTGCCAGCAGCTATATACGGGGCTATGGCTACACCTTC.

The chain has TRBV20-1 and TRBJ1-5; D perhaps matches TRBD1 (5 bases). The CDR3 contains 14 residues. Germline lookup yields CDR1 DFQATT and CDR2 SNEGSKA (reference sequence). V was clipped by 3 bases and J by 4 bases, with 13 bases between them. The CDR3 DNA reads TGCAGTGCTAGGTGGGGGAAAAGTAATCAGCCCCAGCATTTT. Translating gives CSARWGKSNQPQHF.

The V and J genes are TRBV12-3 or TRBV12-4 and TRBJ2-3, with 12 bases fitting TRBD2. CDR3 length: 18 residues. The ends lost 8 bases at V and 0 bases at J; junction bases unmatched: 12. The CDR3 is CASCSGLAGISSTDTQYF. The CDR3 DNA reads TGTGCCAGCTGTTCCGGACTAGCGGGGATATCTAGCACAGATACGCAGTATTTT.